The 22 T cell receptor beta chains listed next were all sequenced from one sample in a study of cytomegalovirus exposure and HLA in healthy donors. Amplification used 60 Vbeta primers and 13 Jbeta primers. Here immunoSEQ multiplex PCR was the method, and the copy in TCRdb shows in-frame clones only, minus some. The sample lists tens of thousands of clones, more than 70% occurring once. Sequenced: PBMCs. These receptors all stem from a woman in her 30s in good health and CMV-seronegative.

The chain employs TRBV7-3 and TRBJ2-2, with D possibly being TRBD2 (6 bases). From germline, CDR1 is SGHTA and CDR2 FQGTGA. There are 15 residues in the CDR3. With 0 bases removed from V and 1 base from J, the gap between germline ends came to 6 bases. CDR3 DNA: TGTGCCAGCAGCTTAACTAGCGGGAACACCGGGGAGCTGTTTTTT. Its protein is CASSLTSGNTGELFF. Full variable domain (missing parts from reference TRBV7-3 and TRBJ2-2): GAGVSQTPSNKVTEKGKYVELRCDPISGHTALYWYRQSLGQGPEFLIYFQGTGAADDSGLPNDRFFAVRPEGSVSTLKIQRTERGDSAVYLCASSLTSGNTGELFFGEGSRLTVL.

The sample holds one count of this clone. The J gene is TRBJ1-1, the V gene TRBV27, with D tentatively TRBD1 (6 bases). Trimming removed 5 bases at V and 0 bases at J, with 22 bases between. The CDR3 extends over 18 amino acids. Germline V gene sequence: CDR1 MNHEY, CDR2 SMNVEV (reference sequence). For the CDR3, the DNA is TGTGCCAGCAGTCCCCGGGTTATTCGCGACAGGCTGAACACTGAAGCTTTCTTT. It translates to CASSPRVIRDRLNTEAFF.

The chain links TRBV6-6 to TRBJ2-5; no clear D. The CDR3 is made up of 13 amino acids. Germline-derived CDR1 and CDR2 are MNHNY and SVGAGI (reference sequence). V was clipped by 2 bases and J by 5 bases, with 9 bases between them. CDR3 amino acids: CASSYTISETQYF. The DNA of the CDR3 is TGTGCCAGCAGTTACACTATTTCCGAGACCCAGTACTTC.

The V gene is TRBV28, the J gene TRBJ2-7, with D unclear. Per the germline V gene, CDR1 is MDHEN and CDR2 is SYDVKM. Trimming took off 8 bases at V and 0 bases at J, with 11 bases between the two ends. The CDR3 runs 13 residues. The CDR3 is CASRFRYSYEQYF. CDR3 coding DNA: TGTGCCAGCCGGTTTCGTTACTCCTACGAGCAGTACTTC. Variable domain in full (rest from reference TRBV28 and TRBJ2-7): DVKVTQSSRYLVKRTGEKVFLECVQDMDHENMFWYRQDPGLGLRLIYFSYDVKMKEKGDIPEGYSVSREKKERFSLILESASTNQTSMYLCASRFRYSYEQYFGPGTRLTVT.

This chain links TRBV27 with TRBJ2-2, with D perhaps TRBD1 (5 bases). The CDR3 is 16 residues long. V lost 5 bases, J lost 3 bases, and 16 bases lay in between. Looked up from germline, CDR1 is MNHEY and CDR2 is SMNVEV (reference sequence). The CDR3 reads CASSTSGSWYTGELFF. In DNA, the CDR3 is TGTGCCAGCAGTACGTCAGGGTCCTGGTACACCGGGGAGCTGTTTTTT.

DNA of the CDR3: TGTGCCAGCAGCGTAGACGGGGAGATCGATGAGCAGTTCTTC. Amino acid sequence: CASSVDGEIDEQFF. The chain couples TRBV9 to TRBJ2-1; D is perhaps TRBD2 (5 bases). V lost 0 bases to trimming and J lost 8 bases, with 12 bases between them. The length of the CDR3 is 14 residues. Germline values: CDR1 SGDLS, CDR2 YYNGEE.

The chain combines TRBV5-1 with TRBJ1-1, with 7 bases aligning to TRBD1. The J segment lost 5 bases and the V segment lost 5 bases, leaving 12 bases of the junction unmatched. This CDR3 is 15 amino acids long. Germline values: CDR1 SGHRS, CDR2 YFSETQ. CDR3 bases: TGCGCCAGCAGATCCCTCAAGGGCAGGGGGACTGAAGCTTTCTTT. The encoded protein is CASRSLKGRGTEAFF.

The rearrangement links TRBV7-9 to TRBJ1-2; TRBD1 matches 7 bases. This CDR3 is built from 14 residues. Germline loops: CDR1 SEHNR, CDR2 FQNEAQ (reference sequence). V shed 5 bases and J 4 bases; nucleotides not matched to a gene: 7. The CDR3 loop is CASSPGTAFYGYTF. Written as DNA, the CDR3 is TGTGCCAGCAGCCCAGGGACAGCGTTCTATGGCTACACCTTC.

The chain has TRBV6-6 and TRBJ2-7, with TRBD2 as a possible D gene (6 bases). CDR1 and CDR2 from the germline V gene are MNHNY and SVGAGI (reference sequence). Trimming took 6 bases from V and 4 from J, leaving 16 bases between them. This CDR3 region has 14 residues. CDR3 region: CASSPGSRRYEQYF. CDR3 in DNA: TGTGCCAGCAGCCCCGGGAGCAGGCGATACGAGCAGTACTTC.

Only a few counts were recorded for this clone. The CDR3 sequence is CASSTRRVTNEKLFF. The CDR3 coding sequence is TGTGCCAGCAGCACGAGGAGGGTAACTAATGAAAAACTGTTTTTT. V is TRBV21-1 and J is TRBJ1-4. TRBV21-1 is noted as a pseudogene. The CDR3 sequence is 15 residues long.

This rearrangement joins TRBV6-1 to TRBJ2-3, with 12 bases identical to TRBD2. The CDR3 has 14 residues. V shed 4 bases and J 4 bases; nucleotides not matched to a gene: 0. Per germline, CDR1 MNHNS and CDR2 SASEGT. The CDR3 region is CASSGLAGADTQYF. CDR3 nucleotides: TGTGCCAGCAGTGGACTAGCGGGAGCAGATACGCAGTATTTT.

The CDR3 reads CAWSYGSALYTF. The CDR3 DNA sequence: TGTGCCTGGAGTTATGGTAGTGCCCTCTACACCTTC. The V gene is TRBV30, the J gene TRBJ1-2; D is undetermined. Germline CDR1 reads GTSNPN; CDR2 reads SVGIG (reference sequence). Deletions cut 2 bases from V and 10 bases from J, with 14 bases between. This CDR3 region has 12 residues. The full variable domain, in which reference TRBV30 and TRBJ1-2 provide the parts outside the CDR3, is SQTIHQWPATLVQPVGSPLSLECTVEGTSNPNLYWYRQAAGRGLQLLFYSVGIGQISSEVPQNLSASRPQDRQFILSSKKLLLSDSGFYLCAWSYGSALYTFGSGTRLTVV.

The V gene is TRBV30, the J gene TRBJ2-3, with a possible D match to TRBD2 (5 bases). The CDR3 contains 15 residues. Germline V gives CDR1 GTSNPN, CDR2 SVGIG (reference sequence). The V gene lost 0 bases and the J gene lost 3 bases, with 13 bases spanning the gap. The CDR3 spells CAWSVLGMRTDTQYF. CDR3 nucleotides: TGTGCCTGGAGTGTACTAGGTATGAGGACAGATACGCAGTATTTT.

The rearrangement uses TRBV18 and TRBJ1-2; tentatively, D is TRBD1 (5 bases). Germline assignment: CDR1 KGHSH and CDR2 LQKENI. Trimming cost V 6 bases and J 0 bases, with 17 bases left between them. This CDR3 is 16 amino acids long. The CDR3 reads CASSEGAGHTNYGYTF. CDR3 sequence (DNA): TGTGCCAGCTCTGAAGGGGCAGGCCATACTAACTATGGCTACACCTTC.

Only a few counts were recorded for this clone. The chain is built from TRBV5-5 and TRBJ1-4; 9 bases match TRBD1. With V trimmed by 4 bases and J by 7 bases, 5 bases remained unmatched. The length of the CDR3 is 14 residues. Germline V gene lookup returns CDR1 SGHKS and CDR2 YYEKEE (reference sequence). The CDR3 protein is CASSNRGRVEKLFF. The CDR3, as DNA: TGTGCCAGCAGCAACAGGGGGCGCGTTGAAAAACTGTTTTTT.

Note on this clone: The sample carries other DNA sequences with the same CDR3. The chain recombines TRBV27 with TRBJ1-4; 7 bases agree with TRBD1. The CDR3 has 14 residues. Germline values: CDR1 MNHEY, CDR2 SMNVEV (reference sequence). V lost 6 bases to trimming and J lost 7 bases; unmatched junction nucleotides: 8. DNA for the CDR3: TGTGCCAGCAGCCCGACAGGGTACGTTGAAAAACTGTTTTTT. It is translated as CASSPTGYVEKLFF.

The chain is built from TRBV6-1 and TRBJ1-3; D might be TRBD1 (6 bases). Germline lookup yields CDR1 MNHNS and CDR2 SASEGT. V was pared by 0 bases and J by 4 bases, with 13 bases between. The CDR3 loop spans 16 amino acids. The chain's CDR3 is CASSEARPGAGNTIYF. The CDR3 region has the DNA TGTGCCAGCAGTGAAGCGCGCCCAGGGGCGGGAAACACCATATATTTT.

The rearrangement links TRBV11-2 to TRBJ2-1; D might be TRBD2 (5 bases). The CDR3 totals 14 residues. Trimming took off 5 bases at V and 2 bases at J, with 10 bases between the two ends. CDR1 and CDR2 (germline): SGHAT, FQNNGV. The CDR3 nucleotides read TGTGCCAGCAGCCTCCACGGGACCTACAATGAGCAGTTCTTC. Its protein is CASSLHGTYNEQFF. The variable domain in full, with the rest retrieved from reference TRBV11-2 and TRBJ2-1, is EAGVAQSPRYKIIEKRQSVAFWCNPISGHATLYWYQQILGQGPKLLIQFQNNGVVDDSQLPKDRFSAERLKGVDSTLKIQPAKLEDSAVYLCASSLHGTYNEQFFGPGTRLTVL.

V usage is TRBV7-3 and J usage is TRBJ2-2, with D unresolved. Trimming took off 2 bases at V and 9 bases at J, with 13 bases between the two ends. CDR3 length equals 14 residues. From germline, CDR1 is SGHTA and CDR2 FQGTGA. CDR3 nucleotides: TGTGCCAGCAGCTTAGTGGCGGCTGCCCGGGAGCTGTTTTTT. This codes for CASSLVAAARELFF.

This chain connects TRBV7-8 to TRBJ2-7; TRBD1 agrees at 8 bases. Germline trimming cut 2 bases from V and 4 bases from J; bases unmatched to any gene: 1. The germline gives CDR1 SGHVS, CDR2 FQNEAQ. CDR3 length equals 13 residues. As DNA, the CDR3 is TGTGCCAGCAGCTTAAACAGGGGGTACGAGCAGTACTTC. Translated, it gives CASSLNRGYEQYF.

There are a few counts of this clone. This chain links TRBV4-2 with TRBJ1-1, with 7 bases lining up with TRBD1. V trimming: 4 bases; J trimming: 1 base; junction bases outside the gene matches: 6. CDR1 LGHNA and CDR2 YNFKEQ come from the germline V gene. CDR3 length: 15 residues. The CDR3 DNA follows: TGTGCCAGCAGCCGGAAACAGGGGACGAACACTGAAGCTTTCTTT. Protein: CASSRKQGTNTEAFF.

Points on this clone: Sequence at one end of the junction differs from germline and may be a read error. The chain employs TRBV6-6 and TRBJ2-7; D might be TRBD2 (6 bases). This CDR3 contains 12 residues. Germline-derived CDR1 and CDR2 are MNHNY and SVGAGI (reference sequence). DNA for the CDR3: TGTGCCAGCAGTTACTCGGGCGGGGACTCAACCTTC. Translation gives CASSYSGGDSTF.